These T cell receptor beta chains were read from a single sample in a study of low-dose radiotherapy and immunotherapy resistance in tumors. TCRdb re-called the reads with MiXCR, one entry per CDR3 protein. This sample yields about 52,000 distinct CDR3 sequences, of which around 34% are seen a single time; under 8.5% belongs to the top ten. Sequencing used PBMCs, obtained after low-dose radiotherapy plus immunotherapy. Receptors originate from a male donor with rectosigmoid adenocarcinoma. Each CDR3 is given with its conserved first and last residue. Fields, in order: D gene, clone size, J gene, V gene, CDR3 DNA, CDR3 protein. The D gene is left open where the match is weak. Clone size is given for some rows only: seen once, a few or many times, or a class if the clone is expanded.

D: TRBD1; size: .; J: TRBJ2-5; V: TRBV24-1; DNA: TGTGCCACCAGTGACCGACAGGGGGTGGTCTCTGGGGAGACCCAGTACTTC; CDR3: CATSDRQGVVSGETQYF
D: .; size: many; J: TRBJ2-1; V: TRBV28; DNA: TGTGCCAGCAGTCAAAACTCCAACTCCTACAATGAGCAGTTCTTC; CDR3: CASSQNSNSYNEQFF
D: .; size: many; J: TRBJ2-3; V: TRBV7-9; DNA: TGTGCCAGCAGCCAAGGTGGGGGCACAGATACGCAGTATTTT; CDR3: CASSQGGGTDTQYF
D: .; size: many; J: TRBJ2-5; V: TRBV29-1; DNA: TGCAGCGTTGGACCGACAGTCCAAGAGACCCAGTACTTC; CDR3: CSVGPTVQETQYF
D: .; size: .; J: TRBJ1-2; V: TRBV14; DNA: TGTGCCAGCATTGGGCGGGGATTCGATGGCTACACCTTC; CDR3: CASIGRGFDGYTF
D: .; size: many; J: TRBJ2-7; V: TRBV2; DNA: TGTGCCAGCAGTGAAATGTTCTCCTACGAGCAGTACTTC; CDR3: CASSEMFSYEQYF
D: .; size: many; J: TRBJ1-2; V: TRBV7-2; DNA: TGTGCCAGCAGCTTAGGCGGGCAGGGCATCGGTAACTATGGCTACACCTTC; CDR3: CASSLGGQGIGNYGYTF
D: .; size: many; J: TRBJ1-5; V: TRBV12-3/TRBV12-4; DNA: TGTGCCAGCAGACCGAGAGGGGGGCAGGGGCAGCCCCAGCATTTT; CDR3: CASRPRGGQGQPQHF
D: .; size: once; J: TRBJ2-1; V: TRBV20-1; DNA: TGCAGTGCTAGATCTTCGGGACTCTACAATGAGCAGTTCTTC; CDR3: CSARSSGLYNEQFF
D: .; size: .; J: TRBJ2-4; V: TRBV9; DNA: TGTGCCAGCAGCGTAGATCCAGGGCTGACCAAAAACATTCAGTACTTC; CDR3: CASSVDPGLTKNIQYF
D: .; size: many; J: TRBJ1-3; V: TRBV24-1; DNA: TGTGCCACCAGTCCGGGGGAGGACTCTGGAAACACCATATATTTT; CDR3: CATSPGEDSGNTIYF
D: TRBD2; size: .; J: TRBJ2-1; V: TRBV20-1; DNA: TGCAGTGCCACCCTAGCGGCTTCCTACAATGAGCAGTTCTTC; CDR3: CSATLAASYNEQFF
D: TRBD1; size: many; J: TRBJ2-5; V: TRBV7-9; DNA: TGTGCCAGCAGTTTGCGGGACAGGGGAAATCAAGAGACCCAGTACTTC; CDR3: CASSLRDRGNQETQYF
D: .; size: few; J: TRBJ1-1; V: TRBV5-4; DNA: TGTACCTGGGGGGGTGAAGCTTTCTTT; CDR3: CTWGGEAFF
D: .; size: many; J: TRBJ1-1; V: TRBV28; DNA: TGTGCCAGCAGTTTAGGGACAATGGCGAACACTGAAGCTTTCTTT; CDR3: CASSLGTMANTEAFF
D: TRBD1; size: few; J: TRBJ1-4; V: TRBV20-1; DNA: TGCAGTGCACCTACTCCAGGGGGCATTGGGGAAAAACTGTTTTTT; CDR3: CSAPTPGGIGEKLFF
D: TRBD1; size: many; J: TRBJ2-7; V: TRBV23-1; DNA: TGCGCCAGCAGTCCTCCGCCCGGGACAGGCTCCTACGAGCAGTACTTC; CDR3: CASSPPPGTGSYEQYF
D: .; size: few; J: TRBJ2-1; V: TRBV10-3; DNA: TGTGCCATCAGTGAAGGGGGGCGGGGGAGATCCTACAATGAGCAGTTCTTC; CDR3: CAISEGGRGRSYNEQFF
D: .; size: many; J: TRBJ2-3; V: TRBV5-3; DNA: TGTGCCAGCAGCTTGAGTGGACTCGGGGGAACTAGCACAGATACGCAGTATTTT; CDR3: CASSLSGLGGTSTDTQYF
D: .; size: .; J: TRBJ2-7; V: TRBV3-1; DNA: TGTGCCAGCAGCCAAGCCCTTGAATACGAGCAGTACTTC; CDR3: CASSQALEYEQYF
D: .; size: few; J: TRBJ2-7; V: TRBV29-1; DNA: TGCAGCGTAGGAAAGGGGGGCGAGCAGTACTTC; CDR3: CSVGKGGEQYF
D: .; size: many; J: TRBJ2-1; V: TRBV14; DNA: TGTGCCAGCAGCTCCTTGCGGGTTCAGGGGCAGTTCTTC; CDR3: CASSSLRVQGQFF
D: TRBD1; size: .; J: TRBJ2-2; V: TRBV6-4; DNA: TGTGCCAGCAGTAAAACCGGGACAGTGGTGTCCGGGGAGCTGTTTTTT; CDR3: CASSKTGTVVSGELFF
D: .; size: many; J: TRBJ1-1; V: TRBV4-1; DNA: TGCGCCAGCAGCCAAGTAAGGGAGACACACACTGAAGCTTTCTTT; CDR3: CASSQVRETHTEAFF
D: .; size: .; J: TRBJ2-5; V: TRBV28; DNA: TGTGCCAGCAGTTTAAACGCCGGGACACGACAAGAGACCCAGTACTTC; CDR3: CASSLNAGTRQETQYF
D: .; size: .; J: TRBJ2-7; V: TRBV6-2/TRBV6-3; DNA: TGTGCCAGCAGTTTACGACCGGACGAGCAGTACTTC; CDR3: CASSLRPDEQYF
D: TRBD2; size: .; J: TRBJ2-7; V: TRBV6-6; DNA: TGTGCCAGCAGTCCACGGGGGGGGTCGTCTAGCGGGAGGTCCTACGAGCAGTACTTC; CDR3: CASSPRGGSSSGRSYEQYF
D: TRBD1; size: many; J: TRBJ2-4; V: TRBV12-3/TRBV12-4; DNA: TGTGCCAGCAGTTCGGGACAGCAAAACATTCAGTACTTC; CDR3: CASSSGQQNIQYF
D: .; size: many; J: TRBJ2-7; V: TRBV11-2; DNA: TGTGCCAGCAGCTTGGGTTTGATGGGCGAGGACGAGCAGTACTTC; CDR3: CASSLGLMGEDEQYF
D: .; size: large; J: TRBJ1-4; V: TRBV26; DNA: TGTGCCAGCAGGGGAATAACTAATGAAAAACTGTTTTTT; CDR3: CASRGITNEKLFF
D: .; size: many; J: TRBJ2-5; V: TRBV10-3; DNA: TGTGCCATCAGTGAGTCTAGTAGCTTCCAGACCCAGTACTTC; CDR3: CAISESSSFQTQYF
D: .; size: many; J: TRBJ2-7; V: TRBV18; DNA: TGTGCCAGCTCACCAGTCCCGCGAGCCGAGCAGTACTTC; CDR3: CASSPVPRAEQYF
D: .; size: few; J: TRBJ1-2; V: TRBV4-1; DNA: TGCGCCAGCAGCCAAGCCCCGGGGGGGGACGGATATGGCTACACCTTC; CDR3: CASSQAPGGDGYGYTF
D: TRBD2; size: .; J: TRBJ2-7; V: TRBV5-1; DNA: TGCGCCAACTGCTTGGACGGACTAGCGCGGGAGGGGTACGAGCAGTACTTC; CDR3: CANCLDGLAREGYEQYF
D: TRBD1; size: many; J: TRBJ2-1; V: TRBV14; DNA: TGTGCCAGCACCCAAACAGGGGGCGCCTCCTACAATGAGCAGTTCTTC; CDR3: CASTQTGGASYNEQFF
D: .; size: many; J: TRBJ1-1; V: TRBV28; DNA: TGTGCCAGCAGTTTAACAGCGAGGGGGACTGAAGCTTTCTTT; CDR3: CASSLTARGTEAFF
D: .; size: .; J: TRBJ2-2; V: TRBV7-2; DNA: TGTGCCAGCAGCTTAGGGGGACAGAACACCGGGGAGCTGTTTTTT; CDR3: CASSLGGQNTGELFF
D: .; size: many; J: TRBJ2-5; V: TRBV7-2; DNA: TGTGCCAGCAGCCCAAGGGGGGTGACCCAGTACTTC; CDR3: CASSPRGVTQYF
D: .; size: many; J: TRBJ2-2; V: TRBV7-9; DNA: TGTGCCAGCCGTGGGGGCATCAACACCGGGGAGCTGTTTTTT; CDR3: CASRGGINTGELFF
D: .; size: few; J: TRBJ2-3; V: TRBV11-2; DNA: TGTGCCAGCAGCGATCTAGGGGCTAGTACAGATACGCAGTATTTT; CDR3: CASSDLGASTDTQYF
D: .; size: few; J: TRBJ2-7; V: TRBV28; DNA: TGTGCCAGCAGCCTGTTAAACTACGAGCAGTACTTC; CDR3: CASSLLNYEQYF
D: .; size: many; J: TRBJ2-1; V: TRBV24-1; DNA: TGTGCCACCAGTGACTTCAGGGGATCCTACAATGAGCAGTTCTTC; CDR3: CATSDFRGSYNEQFF
D: TRBD1; size: .; J: TRBJ1-5; V: TRBV9; DNA: TGTGCCAGCAGCGTAGAGGCGGACAGGGGCAATCAGCCCCAGCATTTT; CDR3: CASSVEADRGNQPQHF
D: .; size: many; J: TRBJ2-1; V: TRBV5-1; DNA: TGCGCCAGCAGCTTCTCGGGGTCTAGCTCCTACAATGAGCAGTTCTTC; CDR3: CASSFSGSSSYNEQFF
D: .; size: .; J: TRBJ2-7; V: TRBV28; DNA: TGTGCCAGCAGTTCCGACAGACCCGAGCAGTACTTC; CDR3: CASSSDRPEQYF
D: .; size: .; J: TRBJ2-1; V: TRBV28; DNA: TGTGCCAGCCGTCGGGACGGAAGCTCCTACAATGAGCAGTTCTTC; CDR3: CASRRDGSSYNEQFF
D: .; size: many; J: TRBJ1-2; V: TRBV7-9; DNA: TGTGCCAGCAGCGAAGACGGAAGCTATGGCTACACCTTC; CDR3: CASSEDGSYGYTF
D: TRBD2; size: .; J: TRBJ2-5; V: TRBV28; DNA: TGTGCCAGCAGTTCCCGGACTAGCGGGGGGGCCTTGCTTTTTCAAGAGACCCAGTACTTC; CDR3: CASSSRTSGGALLFQETQYF
D: TRBD1; size: many; J: TRBJ2-7; V: TRBV5-1; DNA: TGCGCCAGCAGCTACATCGCAGGGGGCGCGGGCGAGCAGTACTTC; CDR3: CASSYIAGGAGEQYF
D: .; size: .; J: TRBJ1-1; V: TRBV5-1; DNA: TGCGCCAGCAGGAGAACGGGGGCGAACACTGAAGCTTTCTTT; CDR3: CASRRTGANTEAFF
D: TRBD1; size: many; J: TRBJ1-5; V: TRBV27; DNA: TGTGCCAGCAGACCAAGGGGGGACAGCAGGCAGCCCCAGCATTTT; CDR3: CASRPRGDSRQPQHF
D: .; size: many; J: TRBJ1-5; V: TRBV4-1; DNA: TGCGCCAGCAGCCAGGATCCAGGTCCCGCAGGCCCGGGTCAGCCCCAGCATTTT; CDR3: CASSQDPGPAGPGQPQHF
D: .; size: .; J: TRBJ2-1; V: TRBV5-1; DNA: TGCGCCAGCAGCTTGACTGGCAATGAGCAGTTCTTC; CDR3: CASSLTGNEQFF